The clone carrying this TCR beta chain was picked up a small number of times. No antigen is known for it. The primer mix had 60 Vbeta and 13 Jbeta primers. Some clones are missing from TCRdb's copy, which holds only in-frame ones; the method was immunoSEQ multiplex PCR. The sample shows some 93,000 clones, approximately 69% of them seen only once. The sample comes from a study of cytomegalovirus exposure and HLA in healthy donors. Findings and caveats of the study: Most TCR beta V segments were productive about 90% or about 30% of the time in an earlier analysis.

The CDR3 loop spans 18 amino acids. J lost 4 bases, V lost 2 bases, and 10 bases had no gene match. Germline loops: CDR1 LGHNT, CDR2 FRNRAP. The sample was PBMCs. This chain links TRBV12-5 with TRBJ2-1, with 11 bases that match TRBD2. The TCR comes from a boy aged 5-17 years in good health and CMV-seropositive. The CDR3 nucleotides are TGTGCTAGTGGTTTGCCGAACCATAGCGGGGGGGTATACAATGAGCAGTTCTTC. Its protein product is CASGLPNHSGGVYNEQFF.